These 25 T cell receptor beta chains were sequenced from one sample in a study of regulatory T cells in long-lasting Graves disease. Regarding time point: newly diagnosed GD, antithyroid drugs for less than 3 months. Extracted RNA from PBMCs served as the source of the TCR library. Both iRepertoire HTBI primers and Arm-PCR of CDR3 regions were used to build the TCR beta libraries. MiXCR, applied by TCRdb to the multiplex PCR reads, yields one record per CDR3 protein. The sample records about 310,000 distinct CDR3 sequences, over 15% being singletons. The sample here was peripheral blood mononuclear cells (PBMCs), taken at new diagnosis, from a patient treated with antithyroid drugs. The receptors were sampled from a female donor with Graves disease.

On this clonotype itself: With a much larger clone just one base away, this may be a read error. This chain links TRBV20-1 with TRBJ1-2; possibly TRBD1 for D (5 bases). CDR3 length equals 12 residues. Germline V gives CDR1 DFQATT, CDR2 SNEGSKA (reference sequence). The DNA for the CDR3 is TGCAATGCCAGGGTGGATGACTATGGCTACACCTTC. This translates into CNARVDDYGYTF.

This clonotype appeared many times. V is TRBV6-1 and J is TRBJ1-1; TRBD1 matches at 7 bases. This CDR3 comprises 12 residues. V lost 7 bases to trimming and J lost 11 bases; unmatched junction nucleotides: 10. From germline, CDR1 is MNHNS and CDR2 SASEGT. CDR3 sequence (DNA): TGTGCCAGCACCGAGACAGGGCCGCGGGCTTTCTTT. Translated: CASTETGPRAFF.

At least ten counts were recorded for this clonotype. V usage is TRBV28 and J usage is TRBJ2-1; the D is unclear. This CDR3 is 15 amino acids long. The germline V gene has CDR1 MDHEN and CDR2 SYDVKM. Trimming stripped 1 base from V and 7 bases from J, with 14 bases between. CDR3 loop: CASSLSPTWSNEQFF. CDR3 in DNA: TGTGCCAGCAGTTTATCCCCGACTTGGTCAAATGAGCAGTTCTTC.

This clonotype was detected only a few times. The chain carries TRBV7-9 and TRBJ1-5; D is perhaps TRBD1 (6 bases). V was cut by 5 bases and J by 5 bases, with 16 bases left in between. CDR3 length: 15 amino acids. Per the germline V gene, CDR1 is SEHNR and CDR2 is FQNEAQ (reference sequence). CDR3 region: CASSVGGAYYQPQHF. In DNA form, the CDR3 reads TGTGCCAGCAGCGTAGGGGGGGCCTATTATCAGCCCCAGCATTTT. Drawing the rest from reference TRBV7-9 and TRBJ1-5, the complete variable domain is DTGVSQNPRHKITKRGQNVTFRCDPISEHNRLYWYRQTLGQGPEFLTYFQNEAQLEKSRLLSDRFSAERPKGSFSTLEIQRTEQGDSAMYLCASSVGGAYYQPQHFGDGTRLSIL.

This clonotype was recorded many times. The chain joins TRBV11-3 to TRBJ1-6; D is undetermined. Per germline, CDR1 SGHNT and CDR2 YENEEA. Trimming stripped 4 bases from V and 7 bases from J, with 17 bases between. This CDR3 is 16 amino acids long. The DNA of the CDR3 is TGTGCCAGCAGCTGGCGCCCTGACTACCCCAATTCACCCCTCCACTTT. Protein: CASSWRPDYPNSPLHF. Together with reference TRBV11-3 and TRBJ1-6, the CDR3 gives the full variable domain: EAGVVQSPRYKIIEKKQPVAFWCNPISGHNTLYWYLQNLGQGPELLIRYENEEAVDDSQLPKDRFSAERLKGVDSTLKIQPAELGDSAVYLCASSWRPDYPNSPLHFGNGTRLTVT.

This clonotype was picked up many times. The chain has TRBV6-1 and TRBJ1-2, with 9 bases aligning to TRBD1. The V gene's germline CDR1 is MNHNS and CDR2 SASEGT. The ends lost 6 bases at V and 2 bases at J; junction bases unmatched: 4. CDR3 length: 14 amino acids. CDR3: CASRGTGTNYGYTF. The CDR3 DNA reads as TGTGCCAGCAGGGGGACAGGGACCAACTATGGCTACACCTTC.

This clonotype was seen at least ten times. J is TRBJ2-7 and V is TRBV2, with 8 bases fitting TRBD2. The germline CDR1 and CDR2 sequences are SNHLY and FYNNEI. This CDR3 comprises 12 residues. Losses at the gene ends were 8 bases for V and 2 bases for J; bases not matched to a gene: 2. The CDR3 nucleotides are TGTGCCAGCCGGGGGGGGACCTACGAGCAGTACTTC. Translating it yields CASRGGTYEQYF.

The chain couples TRBV7-2 to TRBJ2-5, with no clear D. From germline, CDR1 is SGHTA and CDR2 FQGNSA. V lost 5 bases, J lost 3 bases, and 16 bases lay in between. This CDR3 region has 15 residues. The CDR3 DNA follows: TGTGCCAGCAGCCGCCGTTGGGTAGGCGAAGAGACCCAGTACTTC. Amino acid sequence: CASSRRWVGEETQYF.

A note on this clonotype: A single base separates this from a much larger clone, so it may be a read error. The chain is built from TRBV7-7 and TRBJ2-1; D unresolved. The CDR3 sequence is 13 residues long. From germline, CDR1 is SSHAT and CDR2 FNYEAQ (reference sequence). CDR3 bases: TGTGCTAGCAGCCCCACCGGGCTCCATGAGCAGTTCTTC. It is translated as CASSPTGLHEQFF.

The table lists this clonotype with many counts. The chain has TRBV12-3 or TRBV12-4 and TRBJ1-1; D uncertain. CDR3 size: 13 residues. V lost 8 bases, J lost 0 bases, and 10 bases lay in between. The CDR3 loop reads CASEFQLNTEAFF. The CDR3 DNA sequence: TGTGCCAGCGAGTTCCAATTGAACACTGAAGCTTTCTTT.

The rearrangement joins TRBV11-2 to TRBJ2-3; the D is unclear. Germline loops: CDR1 SGHAT, CDR2 FQNNGV. This CDR3 region has 14 residues. V was shortened by 2 bases and J by 2 bases, with 8 bases between the two germline ends. The CDR3 region has the DNA TGTGCCAGCAGCTTATACCCTGACACAGATACGCAGTATTTT. Protein sequence: CASSLYPDTDTQYF.

A few counts support this clonotype. The chain joins TRBV18 to TRBJ1-4, with D perhaps TRBD1 (5 bases). This CDR3 is built from 14 residues. The V gene's germline CDR1 is KGHSH and CDR2 LQKENI. V gave up 6 bases and J gave up 5 bases, with 13 bases separating them. The CDR3, as DNA: TGTGCCAGCTCCCCCAGCCCAGGGAATGAAAAACTGTTTTTT. Its protein is CASSPSPGNEKLFF.

Turning to this clonotype: Since a much larger clone is just one base distant, this may be a read error. This chain uses TRBV20-1 with TRBJ2-7, with D perhaps matching TRBD2 (7 bases). CDR3 length: 14 residues. Trimming left V 6 bases short and J 7 bases short, with 22 bases between. CDR1 is DFQATT and CDR2 is SNEGSKA in the germline V gene (reference sequence). The CDR3 region is CSASLAVGGNEQYF. The CDR3 DNA is TGCAGTGCGTCCCTAGCGGTTGGGGGCAATGAGCAGTACTTC.

This clonotype has a count of ten or more. V usage is TRBV19 and J usage is TRBJ1-2; possible D gene TRBD1, 6 bases. The CDR3 is 12 residues long. The V gene lost 9 bases and the J gene lost 8 bases, with 16 bases spanning the gap. Germline-derived CDR1 and CDR2 are LNHDA and SQIVND (reference sequence). The CDR3 sequence: CASLRDNEGYTF. Written as DNA, the CDR3 is TGTGCCAGCCTCCGGGACAATGAGGGCTACACCTTC.

The table lists this clonotype with a few counts. A much larger clone sits a single nucleotide away, making a read error possible. The chain couples TRBV12-3 or TRBV12-4 to TRBJ2-1; the D gene could be TRBD1 or TRBD2 (5 bases each). Gene TRBJ2-5 matches the end of the DNA better, so the J call may be wrong. The CDR3 runs to 14 residues. In DNA, the CDR3 is TGTACCAGCAGTTTCTCGGGGACCGCCGAGACCCAGTACTTC. This gives the protein CTSSFSGTAETQYF.

V usage is TRBV30 and J usage is TRBJ2-5; 11 nucleotides align to TRBD1. The V gene's germline CDR1 is GTSNPN and CDR2 SVGIG (reference sequence). J was trimmed by 2 bases and V by 5 bases; bases with no gene match: 10. The CDR3 sequence is 16 residues long. For the CDR3, the DNA is TGTGCCTGGGGACAGGGGGCCACCTCCTTACAAGAGACCCAGTACTTC. Protein sequence: CAWGQGATSLQETQYF.

This clonotype was observed at least ten times. This chain connects TRBV20-1 to TRBJ2-7; 10 bases map to TRBD2. From germline, CDR1 is DFQATT and CDR2 SNEGSKA (reference sequence). The J segment lost 8 bases and the V segment lost 6 bases, leaving 16 bases of the junction unmatched. The CDR3 extends over 15 amino acids. CDR3 in DNA: TGCAGTGCCCGTGGGGGGCTAGCGGGAGTTGTCCAGCAGTACTTC. Amino acid sequence: CSARGGLAGVVQQYF.

Ten or more counts support this clonotype. The chain joins TRBV19 to TRBJ2-7; D ambiguous. The CDR3 contains 13 residues. Germline assignment: CDR1 LNHDA and CDR2 SQIVND (reference sequence). The V end was cut by 3 bases, the J end by 6 bases, with 12 bases between. The DNA for the CDR3 is TGTGCCAGTAGTATGTTTCCGGGCGGCGAGCAGTACTTC. It yields the protein CASSMFPGGEQYF.

This clonotype was observed at least ten times. The rearrangement joins TRBV28 to TRBJ2-7; the match to TRBD1 covers 9 bases. The CDR3 loop spans 15 amino acids. Germline lookup yields CDR1 MDHEN and CDR2 SYDVKM. Trimming at V came to 6 bases and at J to 6 bases, leaving 12 bases not matched to a gene. In DNA, the CDR3 is TGTGCCAGCAGACGAGGGGACAGGGAGGTTCCCGAGCAGTACTTC. It translates to CASRRGDREVPEQYF.

Ten or more counts support this clonotype. The chain links TRBV7-8 to TRBJ2-2; D is unclear. V lost 1 base and J lost 5, with 11 bases in between. This CDR3 comprises 15 residues. Germline assignment: CDR1 SGHVS and CDR2 FQNEAQ. The CDR3 DNA sequence: TGTGCCAGCAGCTTAGTGGGGTGGTTAACCGGGGAGCTGTTTTTT. It is translated as CASSLVGWLTGELFF.

This clonotype was detected many times. The rearrangement uses TRBV30 and TRBJ2-2, with D hard to call. There are 13 residues in the CDR3. The V gene lost 0 bases and the J gene lost 8 bases, with 10 bases spanning the gap. In germline, CDR1 is GTSNPN, CDR2 SVGIG (reference sequence). CDR3 protein: CAWSVAWDGELFF. The CDR3 region has the DNA TGTGCCTGGAGTGTAGCGTGGGATGGGGAGCTGTTTTTT.

This clonotype turned up a few times. The genes are TRBV28 and TRBJ2-1; 8 bases line up with TRBD1. CDR3 length: 16 amino acids. V lost 1 base, J lost 7 bases, and 9 bases stayed unmatched. Germline V gives CDR1 MDHEN, CDR2 SYDVKM. CDR3 in amino acids: CASSLFGQGAGNEQFF. CDR3 sequence (DNA): TGTGCCAGCAGTTTATTTGGCCAGGGGGCTGGAAATGAGCAGTTCTTC.

This clonotype came up many times. J is TRBJ2-2 and V is TRBV11-2; 9 positions agree with TRBD2. In germline, CDR1 is SGHAT, CDR2 FQNNGV. This CDR3 has 15 amino acids. With V trimmed by 4 bases and J by 6 bases, 6 bases remained unmatched. CDR3 sequence reads: CASSSGTSLAGELFF. CDR3 bases: TGTGCCAGCAGCTCGGGGACTAGCCTTGCCGGGGAGCTGTTTTTT.

This clonotype occurred many times. V is TRBV6-1 and J is TRBJ1-1; tentative D call: TRBD1 (6 bases). From germline, CDR1 is MNHNS and CDR2 SASEGT. Trimming removed 3 bases at V and 10 bases at J, with 12 bases between. This CDR3 comprises 12 residues. In DNA, the CDR3 is TGTGCCAGCAGTGAGAACAGGGAGGGAGCTTTCTTT. It codes for CASSENREGAFF.

This clonotype was seen once. This sequence may be a read error, since a much larger clone differs from it by one base. J is TRBJ2-3 and V is TRBV12-3 or TRBV12-4; D possibly corresponds to TRBD2 (6 bases). The last part of the DNA fits TRBJ2-5 better; the J call may be wrong. This CDR3 spans 15 amino acids. The CDR3 DNA reads TGTGCCAGCAGTTTCGGGAGTATCCGGACGGGGACCCAGTACTTC. This translates into CASSFGSIRTGTQYF.